The clone carrying this T cell receptor (beta chain) appeared once. Those enrolled, adults aged about 18 to 89 years, came from about two dozen US areas. Cohort assignment relied on participant-reported clinical history. The sample is drawn from a study of blood T cell repertoires in COVID-19. As for the study in general: Nucleic acid was either cDNA or gDNA, and it came from T cells, B-cell-depleted T cells, or PBMCs.

V gave up 5 bases and J gave up 1 base; unmatched junction bases: 4. Per germline, CDR1 LNHDA and CDR2 SQIVND (reference sequence). The CDR3 totals 15 residues. As processed by the authors: Estimation of nucleated cell counts relied on the amplification of reference gene primers. TCRdb keeps only in-frame clones here, not all; method: immunoSEQ multiplex PCR. The V and J calls and the clone size are those of that table, but D and trimming were determined from the DNA. The sample includes roughly 520,000 clones, around 89% of them seen just once. This clonotype was obtained from a middle-aged woman who had recovered from COVID-19. Sequenced sample: PBMCs or T cells enriched from blood (not recorded which). The gene calls are TRBV19 and TRBJ2-1; 8 bases match TRBD1. In DNA, the CDR3 is TGTGCCAGTAGTCCACAGGGGGGATCCTACAATGAGCAGTTCTTC. Residues: CASSPQGGSYNEQFF.